The 31 T cell receptor beta chains reported below all come from one sample, sequenced in a study of blood T cell repertoires in COVID-19. The assay was immunoSEQ multiplex PCR, and TCRdb's table has in-frame clones only and misses some. This sample yields about 310,000 clones, of which around 89% are seen a single time; around a tenth belongs to the top ten. Sequenced sample: PBMCs or T cells enriched from blood (not recorded which). The receptor set was obtained from a woman between 35 and 50 years old who had recovered from COVID-19.

The chain links TRBV5-6 to TRBJ2-7; 10 nucleotides match TRBD1. The J segment lost 2 bases and the V segment lost 4 bases, leaving 6 bases of the junction unmatched. Germline lookup yields CDR1 SGHDT and CDR2 YYEEEE. This CDR3 region has 15 residues. CDR3 residues: CASSAGQGRTYEQYF. For the CDR3, the DNA is TGTGCCAGCAGCGCGGGACAGGGGAGAACCTACGAGCAGTACTTC.

The V gene is TRBV3-1 (or the pseudogene TRBV3-2), the J gene TRBJ1-2; 7 positions agree with TRBD1. CDR1 is LGHDT, CDR2 YNNKEL, per germline (reference sequence). Trimming removed 4 bases from V and 2 bases from J; junction bases left unmatched: 7. The CDR3 consists of 15 residues. The CDR3 loop reads CASSPKPTGNYGYTF. The CDR3 DNA sequence: TGTGCCAGCAGCCCCAAACCGACAGGGAACTATGGCTACACCTTC.

In nucleotides, the CDR3 is TGTGCCAGCAGAAACTTCCGGGACTCGGGAAACACCATATATTTT. Its protein is CASRNFRDSGNTIYF. The gene calls are TRBV27 and TRBJ1-3, with D possibly TRBD1 on 5 matching bases. Germline-derived CDR1 and CDR2 are MNHEY and SMNVEV (reference sequence). V shed 6 bases and J shed 4 bases, with 16 bases lying between them. CDR3 length: 15 residues.

The rearrangement uses TRBV2 and TRBJ1-2, with D maybe TRBD1 (6 bases). Trimming stripped 4 bases from V and 2 bases from J, with 14 bases between. The CDR3 contains 15 residues. Germline V lookup: CDR1 SNHLY, CDR2 FYNNEI. The DNA of the CDR3 is TGTGCCAGCAGTGCTGGGGGCAGGGGAAACTATGGCTACACCTTC. As protein: CASSAGGRGNYGYTF.

This chain links TRBV30 with TRBJ1-1, with 9 bases identical to TRBD1. V lost 4 bases, J lost 4 bases, and 10 bases stayed unmatched. Per the germline V gene, CDR1 is GTSNPN and CDR2 is SVGIG (reference sequence). The CDR3 has 15 residues. Here the CDR3 reads CAWKYGTGFSTEAFF. Written as DNA, the CDR3 is TGTGCCTGGAAGTATGGGACAGGGTTTAGCACTGAAGCTTTCTTT. The variable domain in full, completed from reference TRBV30 and TRBJ1-1, reads SQTIHQWPATLVQPVGSPLSLECTVEGTSNPNLYWYRQAAGRGLQLLFYSVGIGQISSEVPQNLSASRPQDRQFILSSKKLLLSDSGFYLCAWKYGTGFSTEAFFGQGTRLTVV.

The gene calls are TRBV7-2 and TRBJ2-3; TRBD2 matches at 11 bases. From germline, CDR1 is SGHTA and CDR2 FQGNSA. This CDR3 is 17 amino acids long. Trimming removed 5 bases from V and 3 bases from J; junction bases left unmatched: 10. The CDR3 DNA reads TGTGCCAGCAGCCCCGGAGTAGCGGGAGGGGGGACAGATACGCAGTATTTT. It specifies CASSPGVAGGGTDTQYF.

The chain carries TRBV12-3 or TRBV12-4 and TRBJ1-2; D is ambiguous. V lost 2 bases and J lost 6, with 7 bases in between. The CDR3 totals 12 residues. CDR3 nucleotide sequence: TGTGCCAGCAGTTTATGGGGAGATGGCTACACCTTC. This encodes CASSLWGDGYTF.

The J gene is TRBJ2-2, the V gene TRBV5-1; possibly TRBD1 for D (6 bases). Germline V gives CDR1 SGHRS, CDR2 YFSETQ. The CDR3 spans 14 residues. V was trimmed by 5 bases and J by 0 bases, leaving 8 bases between them. The CDR3 sequence is CASRAGANTGELFF. CDR3 nucleotides: TGCGCCAGCAGAGCAGGGGCGAACACCGGGGAGCTGTTTTTT.

This chain links TRBV4-1 with TRBJ2-7; the match to TRBD2 covers 11 bases. The CDR3 has 14 amino acids. With 4 bases clipped from V and 4 bases from J, the junction kept 3 bases outside the gene matches. Germline assignment: CDR1 MGHRA and CDR2 YSYEKL. The CDR3 sequence: CASSLTSGTYEQYF. CDR3 in DNA: TGCGCCAGCAGCCTGACTAGCGGGACATACGAGCAGTACTTC.

CDR3 region: CASSLSSRGGLGKTQYF. Written as DNA, the CDR3 is TGTGCCAGCAGCTTATCCTCGCGGGGGGGCCTTGGGAAGACCCAGTACTTC. J is TRBJ2-5 and V is TRBV7-8, with 9 nucleotides matching TRBD2. Losses at the gene ends were 2 bases for V and 6 bases for J; bases not matched to a gene: 13. This CDR3 comprises 17 residues. Germline V gene data show CDR1 as SGHVS and CDR2 as FQNEAQ.

The CDR3 DNA reads as TGTGCCTGGTCCCGGGACTACGCCTACGAGCAGTACTTC. This encodes CAWSRDYAYEQYF. V and J are TRBV30 and TRBJ2-7, with 7 bases that match TRBD2. The junction had 6 bases not matched to a gene; V was cut back by 5 bases and J by 2 bases. This CDR3 has 13 amino acids. Germline V lookup: CDR1 GTSNPN, CDR2 SVGIG (reference sequence).

The chain recombines TRBV18 with TRBJ1-4; D is undetermined. The V gene's germline CDR1 is KGHSH and CDR2 LQKENI. This CDR3 is built from 17 residues. Trimming removed 4 bases at V and 2 bases at J, with 17 bases between. The CDR3 nucleotides are TGTGCCAGCTCACGAGGGTCCTCAGATGCGACTAATGAAAAACTGTTTTTT. Protein: CASSRGSSDATNEKLFF.

The rearrangement uses TRBV27 and TRBJ1-2; tentative D call: TRBD1 (5 bases). The CDR3 consists of 15 residues. From germline, CDR1 is MNHEY and CDR2 SMNVEV (reference sequence). With 2 bases removed from V and 4 bases from J, the gap between germline ends came to 14 bases. The CDR3 nucleotides are TGTGCCAGCAGTTTAGTAGCAGGGATGTCCTATGGCTACACCTTC. Translating gives CASSLVAGMSYGYTF.

This clone was picked up a small number of times. The V call is TRBV11-2, the J call TRBJ1-1; 7 positions agree with TRBD1. This CDR3 contains 16 residues. V shed 5 bases and J 0 bases; nucleotides not matched to a gene: 9. CDR1 is SGHAT, CDR2 FQNNGV, per germline. The CDR3 DNA follows: TGTGCCAGCAGCGCCGGACCAGGGGGGATGAACACTGAAGCTTTCTTT. Translation: CASSAGPGGMNTEAFF. Using reference TRBV11-2 and TRBJ1-1 for the parts outside the CDR3, the full variable domain is EAGVAQSPRYKIIEKRQSVAFWCNPISGHATLYWYQQILGQGPKLLIQFQNNGVVDDSQLPKDRFSAERLKGVDSTLKIQPAKLEDSAVYLCASSAGPGGMNTEAFFGQGTRLTVV.

The chain is built from TRBV4-3 and TRBJ2-2, with 8 bases lining up with TRBD1. CDR1 is LGHNA and CDR2 is YSLEER in the germline V gene. The ends lost 3 bases at V and 3 bases at J; junction bases unmatched: 3. The CDR3 contains 15 residues. The CDR3 region has the DNA TGCGCCAGCAGCCACGGGACAGGCGACACCGGGGAGCTGTTTTTT. Protein product: CASSHGTGDTGELFF.

The chain links TRBV5-3 to TRBJ2-1; perhaps TRBD2 as D (5 bases). TRBV5-3 is given ORF status, its function remaining uncertain. The CDR3 sequence is 18 residues long. Trimming left V 3 bases short and J 6 bases short, with 25 bases between. CDR3 residues: CARSSSFVFGYAGNEQFF. The CDR3 DNA reads as TGTGCCAGAAGCTCCTCTTTCGTTTTCGGGTATGCGGGCAATGAGCAGTTCTTC.

This chain joins TRBV6-5 and TRBJ2-1; D remains ambiguous. CDR3 length: 16 amino acids. V lost 0 bases to trimming and J lost 9 bases, with 18 bases between them. From germline, CDR1 is MNHEY and CDR2 SVGAGI. CDR3 residues: CASSYSPSLAWVEQFF. CDR3 coding DNA: TGTGCCAGCAGTTACTCCCCTTCCTTAGCTTGGGTTGAGCAGTTCTTC.

The V call is TRBV30, the J call TRBJ1-5; 7 bases align to TRBD1. This CDR3 comprises 14 residues. V shed 2 bases, J shed 9 bases, and the junction held 10 bases outside the gene matches. Germline-derived CDR1 and CDR2 are GTSNPN and SVGIG (reference sequence). CDR3 sequence: CAWSPGQVVSPQHF. DNA for the CDR3: TGTGCCTGGAGTCCTGGACAGGTCGTCTCGCCCCAGCATTTT.

The chain uses TRBV5-4 and TRBJ2-7; D is possibly TRBD2 (5 bases). The CDR3 sequence is 14 residues long. Trimming took 0 bases from V and 0 from J, leaving 7 bases between them. Per germline, CDR1 SGHNT and CDR2 YYREEE (reference sequence). Here the CDR3 reads CASSLGGDSYEQYF. CDR3 DNA sequence: TGTGCCAGCAGCTTGGGGGGAGACTCCTACGAGCAGTACTTC.

This chain joins TRBV11-2 and TRBJ2-5, with D perhaps TRBD1 (8 bases). The CDR3 is 15 residues long. Trimming left V 2 bases short and J 4 bases short, with 14 bases between. The V gene's germline CDR1 is SGHAT and CDR2 FQNNGV. CDR3 protein: CASSLSGTGGETQYF. As DNA, the CDR3 is TGTGCCAGCAGCTTAAGCGGGACAGGCGGAGAGACCCAGTACTTC.

CDR3 residues: CASSLSQGIKNIQYF. The CDR3 region has the DNA TGTGCCAGTAGTCTCTCACAGGGGATCAAAAACATTCAGTACTTC. This chain connects TRBV19 to TRBJ2-4; 7 bases are a match to TRBD1. Germline CDR1 and CDR2: LNHDA and SQIVND (reference sequence). This CDR3 spans 15 amino acids. J was trimmed by 3 bases and V by 5 bases; bases with no gene match: 7.

The chain combines TRBV11-2 with TRBJ2-1; 13 bases fit TRBD2. This CDR3 contains 15 residues. V lost 6 bases, J lost 7 bases, and 6 bases stayed unmatched. Germline loops: CDR1 SGHAT, CDR2 FQNNGV. The CDR3 sequence: CASSDRTSGSNEQFF. The CDR3 bases are TGTGCCAGCAGTGACAGGACTAGCGGGAGTAATGAGCAGTTCTTC.

This rearrangement joins TRBV4-1 to TRBJ1-1, with D maybe TRBD1 (6 bases). Germline V lookup: CDR1 MGHRA, CDR2 YSYEKL. The V and J ends lost 4 bases and 2 bases respectively, with 11 bases between them. The CDR3 spans 14 residues. The CDR3 DNA reads as TGCGCCAGCAGCCGTAGGGACATCAACACTGAAGCTTTCTTT. As protein: CASSRRDINTEAFF.

CDR3 region: CASSLDAGGLSYEQYF. Here the CDR3 DNA reads TGTGCCAGCAGCTTAGATGCGGGGGGGCTCTCCTACGAGCAGTACTTC. The chain couples TRBV7-2 to TRBJ2-7; 9 positions match TRBD2. Germline CDR1 and CDR2: SGHTA and FQGNSA. The J segment lost 0 bases and the V segment lost 1 base, leaving 4 bases of the junction unmatched. The CDR3 consists of 16 residues.

About this clone: This sample also contains other DNA sequences that code for the same CDR3. The chain combines TRBV9 with TRBJ1-5, with a weak D call TRBD1 (5 bases). CDR3 length equals 13 residues. V was cut by 2 bases and J by 4 bases, with 7 bases left in between. CDR1 and CDR2 (germline): SGDLS, YYNGEE. CDR3 residues: CASSVQGNQPQHF. Here the CDR3 DNA reads TGTGCCAGCAGCGTCCAGGGTAATCAGCCCCAGCATTTT.

The CDR3 protein is CASSPSSGGEWANVLTF. In DNA, the CDR3 is TGTGCCAGCTCACCCAGTAGCGGGGGCGAGTGGGCCAACGTCCTGACTTTC. J is TRBJ2-6 and V is TRBV18, with 9 bases aligning to TRBD2. V trimming: 3 bases; J trimming: 5 bases; junction bases outside the gene matches: 8. This CDR3 has 17 residues. Germline CDR1 KGHSH, CDR2 LQKENI.

The count of this clone is one. This chain uses TRBV12-1 with TRBJ2-7; the table calls TRBD1, which could not be checked here. TRBV12-1 is recorded as a pseudogene. This CDR3 comprises 15 residues. Here the CDR3 reads CASSSQGAGSYEQYF. The CDR3 region has the DNA TGTGCCAGCAGCTCTCAGGGGGCCGGCTCCTACGAGCAGTACTTC.

The chain joins TRBV5-8 to TRBJ1-1, with D unclear. Germline assignment: CDR1 SGHTS and CDR2 YDEGEE. V gave up 0 bases and J gave up 2 bases, with 8 bases separating them. This CDR3 contains 14 residues. CDR3 region: CASSLERENTEAFF. The CDR3 DNA reads TGTGCCAGCAGCTTGGAGAGGGAAAACACTGAAGCTTTCTTT.

In this sample, this clone turned up once. The CDR3 loop reads CAVKGNGRETQYF. CDR3 sequence (DNA): TGTGCAGTCAAGGGGAATGGCAGGGAGACCCAGTACTTC. The chain joins TRBV19 to TRBJ2-5; D possibly corresponds to TRBD1 (5 bases). The CDR3 has 13 residues. Germline-derived CDR1 and CDR2 are LNHDA and SQIVND (reference sequence).

The gene calls are TRBV4-3 and TRBJ2-1; 7 bases agree with TRBD2. Unmatched junction bases numbered 14, after V lost 0 bases and J lost 15 bases. Germline V gene lookup returns CDR1 LGHNA and CDR2 YSLEER. The CDR3 has 15 amino acids. CDR3 region: CASSQEETSPVRRFF. The DNA of the CDR3 is TGCGCCAGCAGCCAAGAGGAGACTAGCCCTGTTCGGCGGTTCTTC.

This chain uses TRBV7-3 with TRBJ1-1, with D perhaps matching TRBD1 (5 bases). CDR3 length: 13 amino acids. Between the trimmed V and J ends, which lost 2 bases and 5 bases, there was a span of 9 bases. Germline V lookup: CDR1 SGHTA, CDR2 FQGTGA. The CDR3: CASSLWGRTEAFF. CDR3 sequence (DNA): TGTGCCAGCAGCTTATGGGGGAGGACTGAAGCTTTCTTT.